The 32 T cell receptor beta chains in this list originate from one sample, sequenced in a study of blood T cell repertoires in COVID-19. The protocol was immunoSEQ multiplex PCR, while the TCRdb copy is restricted to in-frame clones and leaves out a portion. This sample has around 170,000 clones, with 88% found just once. Material for sequencing was PBMCs or T cells enriched from blood (not recorded which). Receptors originate from a woman aged 18-30 years who had recovered from COVID-19.

V is TRBV6-6 and J is TRBJ1-5, with 8 bases aligning to TRBD1. V dropped 0 bases and J dropped 3; count of bases not matched to a gene: 4. In germline, CDR1 is MNHNY, CDR2 SVGAGI (reference sequence). The CDR3 extends over 16 amino acids. DNA for the CDR3: TGTGCCAGCAGTTACTCTGGGGGACAGGTCAATCAGCCCCAGCATTTT. The encoded protein is CASSYSGGQVNQPQHF.

The rearrangement joins TRBV27 to TRBJ2-7; the D gene is possibly TRBD1 (6 bases). Per germline, CDR1 MNHEY and CDR2 SMNVEV (reference sequence). The CDR3 runs 16 residues. Deletions cut 6 bases from V and 2 bases from J, with 20 bases between. Written as DNA, the CDR3 is TGTGCCAGCAGCTCCCTGGCCACAGGGCTTGCCTACGAGCAGTACTTC. This sequence encodes CASSSLATGLAYEQYF.

The chain uses TRBV30 and TRBJ2-7; perhaps TRBD2 as D (6 bases). V lost 2 bases to trimming and J lost 5 bases, with 19 bases between them. This CDR3 has 15 residues. Germline lookup yields CDR1 GTSNPN and CDR2 SVGIG (reference sequence). This CDR3 is CAWSPGGSLAHEQYF. The DNA of the CDR3 is TGTGCCTGGAGTCCCGGAGGGAGCCTAGCCCACGAGCAGTACTTC.

The chain employs TRBV3-1 (or the pseudogene TRBV3-2) and TRBJ2-1; a possible D gene is TRBD1 (6 bases). With 4 bases removed from V and 4 bases from J, the gap between germline ends came to 17 bases. The CDR3 is 16 residues long. Germline V gives CDR1 LGHDT, CDR2 YNNKEL (reference sequence). The CDR3 coding sequence is TGTGCCAGCAGCCTCCAAGGGGGAGCGCCGTACAATGAGCAGTTCTTC. Translation gives CASSLQGGAPYNEQFF.

This clone occurred a few times. This rearrangement joins TRBV5-1 to TRBJ2-7; 7 bases align to TRBD2. V lost 5 bases, J lost 6 bases, and 5 bases stayed unmatched. This CDR3 contains 12 residues. Germline CDR1 is SGHRS and CDR2 is YFSETQ. CDR3 coding DNA: TGCGCCAGCAGTCGGACTAGTGGCGAGCAGTACTTC. It yields the protein CASSRTSGEQYF. Complete variable domain (other parts from reference TRBV5-1 and TRBJ2-7): KAGVTQTPRYLIKTRGQQVTLSCSPISGHRSVSWYQQTPGQGLQFLFEYFSETQRNKGNFPGRFSGRQFSNSRSEMNVSTLELGDSALYLCASSRTSGEQYFGPGTRLTVT.

The chain couples TRBV4-1 to TRBJ1-1; D gene uncertain. V lost 0 bases to trimming and J lost 5 bases, with 13 bases between them. The CDR3 consists of 15 residues. The germline gives CDR1 MGHRA, CDR2 YSYEKL. The CDR3 reads CASSQDPGGRTEAFF. The CDR3 nucleotides read TGCGCCAGCAGCCAAGATCCGGGTGGAAGGACTGAAGCTTTCTTT.

This clone was detected a few times. This chain connects TRBV24-1 to TRBJ2-2; a weak D match, TRBD1 (6 bases). With 10 bases removed from V and 3 bases from J, the gap between germline ends came to 14 bases. CDR3 length: 14 amino acids. In germline, CDR1 is KGHDR, CDR2 SFDVKD. CDR3 residues: CATQQQGDTGELFF. The CDR3 DNA reads TGTGCCACGCAACAACAGGGTGACACCGGGGAGCTGTTTTTT.

The genes are TRBV20-1 and TRBJ2-5, with 7 bases lining up with TRBD1. CDR3 length: 15 amino acids. CDR1 and CDR2 (germline): DFQATT, SNEGSKA (reference sequence). J gave up 5 bases and V 3 bases, and 12 bases lay outside the gene matches. CDR3 nucleotide sequence: TGCAGTGCTAGTAGGAGAGGGGGCGCTCCCGAGACCCAGTACTTC. Residues: CSASRRGGAPETQYF.

The chain joins TRBV5-4 to TRBJ1-6; TRBD1 might be the D (5 bases). This CDR3 is built from 17 residues. The germline V and J ends were trimmed by 1 base and 9 bases, with 20 bases remaining between them. Germline V gene data show CDR1 as SGHNT and CDR2 as YYREEE (reference sequence). The CDR3, as DNA: TGTGCCAGCAGCTTGCATTCCCTACAGGCAGGGATTTCACCCCTCCACTTT. Its protein is CASSLHSLQAGISPLHF.

This chain joins TRBV9 and TRBJ2-1, with D possibly matching TRBD2 (6 bases). The V end lost 4 bases, the J end lost 5 bases, and 10 bases lay between the germline ends. CDR1 SGDLS and CDR2 YYNGEE come from the germline V gene. The CDR3 has 13 amino acids. The CDR3 loop reads CASSLRTNNEQFF. In DNA, the CDR3 is TGTGCCAGCAGCCTTCGGACTAACAATGAGCAGTTCTTC.

The chain links TRBV18 to TRBJ1-1, with TRBD1 as a possible D gene (6 bases). The CDR3 length is 16 residues. Trimming took off 3 bases at V and 2 bases at J, with 16 bases between the two ends. Germline V gives CDR1 KGHSH, CDR2 LQKENI. CDR3 sequence reads: CASSPRTGTKNTEAFF. The DNA of the CDR3 is TGTGCCAGCTCACCGAGAACCGGGACAAAAAACACTGAAGCTTTCTTT.

The V gene is TRBV27, the J gene TRBJ1-1, with 9 positions matching TRBD1. The junction had 4 bases not matched to a gene; V was cut back by 2 bases and J by 6 bases. Germline CDR1 reads MNHEY; CDR2 reads SMNVEV (reference sequence). The CDR3 totals 14 residues. The CDR3 loop is CASSLRGQGSEAFF. The CDR3 nucleotides are TGTGCCAGCAGTTTAAGGGGACAGGGCTCTGAAGCTTTCTTT.

J is TRBJ1-5 and V is TRBV28, with no clear D. Trimming took off 6 bases at V and 7 bases at J, with 10 bases between the two ends. The CDR3 runs to 12 residues. CDR1 is MDHEN, CDR2 SYDVKM, per germline. As DNA, the CDR3 is TGTGCCAGCAGGGAGGTGGGGCAGCCCCAGCATTTT. Translated: CASREVGQPQHF.

The chain joins TRBV29-1 to TRBJ2-3, with TRBD1 as a possible D gene (5 bases). The CDR3 extends over 12 amino acids. V dropped 6 bases and J dropped 9 bases, with 16 bases sitting between them. Looked up from germline, CDR1 is SQVTM and CDR2 is ANQGSEA. DNA for the CDR3: TGCAGCGTCGACGACAGCCCGAGGACGCAGTATTTT. Its protein product is CSVDDSPRTQYF.

The gene calls are TRBV7-2 and TRBJ2-3, with 10 bases aligning to TRBD2. CDR3 size: 14 residues. Germline V lookup: CDR1 SGHTA, CDR2 FQGNSA. Trimming removed 3 bases from V and 5 bases from J; junction bases left unmatched: 2. The CDR3 sequence: CASSLRLAGDTQYF. DNA of the CDR3: TGTGCCAGCAGCTTGAGACTAGCGGGAGATACGCAGTATTTT.

The table lists this clone with a count of one. V and J are TRBV2 and TRBJ2-4, with 9 bases matching TRBD1. The germline gives CDR1 SNHLY, CDR2 FYNNEI. Trimming cost V 3 bases and J 3 bases; bases outside gene matches: 0. This CDR3 spans 14 amino acids. Here the CDR3 reads CASSETGGKNIQYF. Here the CDR3 DNA reads TGTGCCAGCAGTGAGACAGGGGGCAAAAACATTCAGTACTTC.

The chain links TRBV7-9 to TRBJ2-7; perhaps TRBD2 as D (6 bases). CDR3 length: 15 residues. Germline V gene lookup returns CDR1 SEHNR and CDR2 FQNEAQ (reference sequence). With 0 bases removed from V and 9 bases from J, the gap between germline ends came to 18 bases. The CDR3 DNA is TGTGCCAGCAGCTTAGCCGGGGAGGCGCTTCTCGGGCAGTACTTC. Translation gives CASSLAGEALLGQYF.

This clone was seen a single time. This rearrangement joins TRBV9 to TRBJ2-7; no firm D call. Trimming took 0 bases from V and 6 from J, leaving 13 bases between them. From germline, CDR1 is SGDLS and CDR2 YYNGEE. CDR3 size: 14 residues. The CDR3 sequence: CASSVGLGVSEQYF. CDR3 coding DNA: TGTGCCAGCAGCGTAGGCCTGGGCGTCTCCGAGCAGTACTTC.

This rearrangement joins TRBV5-5 to TRBJ1-4, with 8 bases matching TRBD1. CDR1 is SGHKS, CDR2 YYEKEE, per germline (reference sequence). Unmatched junction bases numbered 6, after V lost 0 bases and J lost 5 bases. The CDR3 has 16 amino acids. Here the CDR3 DNA reads TGTGCCAGCAGCTTGGGAGGACAGGGACGGAATGAAAAACTGTTTTTT. Protein product: CASSLGGQGRNEKLFF.

The rearrangement links TRBV30 to TRBJ1-1, with D unclear. The CDR3 is made up of 14 amino acids. V dropped 2 bases and J dropped 2 bases, with 12 bases sitting between them. The V gene's germline CDR1 is GTSNPN and CDR2 SVGIG (reference sequence). The CDR3 DNA follows: TGTGCCTGGAGTTCGTTTCCGGTTAACACTGAAGCTTTCTTT. It yields the protein CAWSSFPVNTEAFF.

CDR3 sequence: CASRKLDGGGPNTEAFF. CDR3 nucleotides: TGTGCCAGCAGAAAGTTAGATGGGGGGGGCCCGAACACTGAAGCTTTCTTT. The chain is built from TRBV25-1 and TRBJ1-1; maybe TRBD1 (6 bases). The V gene's germline CDR1 is MGHDK and CDR2 SYGVNS. The V and J ends lost 6 bases and 1 base respectively, with 21 bases between them. The CDR3 runs 17 residues.

V is TRBV19 and J is TRBJ1-2, with no clear D. Germline assignment: CDR1 LNHDA and CDR2 SQIVND (reference sequence). Trimming removed 7 bases at V and 5 bases at J, with 23 bases between. The length of the CDR3 is 16 residues. The CDR3 DNA is TGTGCCAGTACCACGCGGCGGGCAGCTCTAAAATATGGCTACACCTTC. Protein sequence: CASTTRRAALKYGYTF.

The J gene is TRBJ1-1, the V gene TRBV27; D is undetermined. Between the trimmed V and J ends, which lost 9 bases and 2 bases, there was a span of 19 bases. The CDR3 has 15 residues. CDR1 is MNHEY, CDR2 SMNVEV, per germline (reference sequence). As DNA, the CDR3 is TGTGCCAGTTTCCACCCCGTCCTGGGCAACACTGAAGCTTTCTTT. Its protein is CASFHPVLGNTEAFF.

This clone has only a few counts. This chain links TRBV7-9 with TRBJ1-1; no reliable D call. Germline CDR1 is SEHNR and CDR2 is FQNEAQ (reference sequence). The CDR3 is made up of 13 amino acids. The V end lost 5 bases, the J end lost 5 bases, and 12 bases lay between the germline ends. The CDR3 nucleotides are TGTGCCAGCAGCGACCAGGTCTATACTGAAGCTTTCTTT. It encodes CASSDQVYTEAFF. The whole variable domain, filled in from reference TRBV7-9 and TRBJ1-1, reads DTGVSQNPRHKITKRGQNVTFRCDPISEHNRLYWYRQTLGQGPEFLTYFQNEAQLEKSRLLSDRFSAERPKGSFSTLEIQRTEQGDSAMYLCASSDQVYTEAFFGQGTRLTVV.

The genes are TRBV2 and TRBJ2-7, with a tentative D call TRBD1 (6 bases). The germline V gene has CDR1 SNHLY and CDR2 FYNNEI. Trimming stripped 6 bases from V and 7 bases from J, with 16 bases between. This CDR3 spans 13 amino acids. The CDR3 sequence is CASRLDSTGEQYF. CDR3 in DNA: TGTGCCAGCAGGCTGGACAGTACGGGAGAGCAGTACTTC.

This rearrangement joins TRBV14 to TRBJ1-2, with D hard to call. This CDR3 spans 13 amino acids. Germline V gene sequence: CDR1 SGHDN, CDR2 FVKESK. Trimming stripped 3 bases from V and 0 bases from J, with 5 bases between. The CDR3 spells CASSHPANYGYTF. The CDR3 DNA is TGTGCCAGCAGCCACCCTGCTAACTATGGCTACACCTTC. The whole variable domain, remainder taken from reference TRBV14 and TRBJ1-2, is EAGVTQFPSHSVIEKGQTVTLRCDPISGHDNLYWYRRVMGKEIKFLLHFVKESKQDESGMPNNRFLAERTGGTYSTLKVQPAELEDSGVYFCASSHPANYGYTFGSGTRLTVV.

The genes are TRBV29-1 and TRBJ1-1; perhaps TRBD1 as D (5 bases). Trimming removed 5 bases at V and 4 bases at J, with 23 bases between. The CDR3 totals 16 residues. CDR1 is SQVTM, CDR2 ANQGSEA, per germline. The DNA of the CDR3 is TGCAGCGTTCATGAATGGGCAGGAGAAAGGGGCACTGAAGCTTTCTTT. Encoded protein: CSVHEWAGERGTEAFF.

J is TRBJ1-2 and V is TRBV15; D uncertain. Germline values: CDR1 LNHNV, CDR2 YYDKDF (reference sequence). Trimming left V 0 bases short and J 5 bases short, with 4 bases between. This CDR3 spans 12 amino acids. In DNA, the CDR3 is TGTGCCACCAGCAGAGAACAGTATGGCTACACCTTC. Its protein product is CATSREQYGYTF.

CDR3 bases: TGCAGCGTTGAGAAAGGGCTGACTAGTTTCGCAGATACGCAGTATTTT. The encoded protein is CSVEKGLTSFADTQYF. This rearrangement joins TRBV29-1 to TRBJ2-3; maybe TRBD2 (6 bases). CDR3 length: 16 residues. Germline V CDR1 and CDR2: SQVTM, ANQGSEA. V was cut by 3 bases and J by 4 bases, with 20 bases left in between.

The genes are TRBV7-2 and TRBJ2-7; D perhaps matches TRBD1 (6 bases). The J call may be in error: the DNA end matches TRBJ2-1 better. Per germline, CDR1 SGHTA and CDR2 FQGNSA. The CDR3 length is 14 residues. As DNA, the CDR3 is TGTGCCAGCAGCGCAAGGGGACAAACCTACGAGCAGTTCTTC. Protein product: CASSARGQTYEQFF.

V and J are TRBV5-1 and TRBJ1-1; a possible D gene is TRBD1 (6 bases). The CDR3 runs 15 residues. With 4 bases removed from V and 7 bases from J, the gap between germline ends came to 20 bases. The germline V gene encodes CDR1 SGHRS and CDR2 YFSETQ. CDR3 DNA: TGCGCCAGCAGCCAGCCCGGGACATCGATCCTTGAAGCTTTCTTT. This encodes CASSQPGTSILEAFF.

V gene TRBV11-2 combines with J gene TRBJ2-5; TRBD2 matches at 14 bases. Losses at the gene ends were 3 bases for V and 5 bases for J; bases not matched to a gene: 5. The germline V gene encodes CDR1 SGHAT and CDR2 FQNNGV. There are 16 residues in the CDR3. The CDR3 sequence is CASSFGLAGGEETQYF. CDR3 DNA sequence: TGTGCCAGCAGCTTCGGACTAGCGGGAGGAGAGGAGACCCAGTACTTC.